This T cell receptor (beta chain) was sequenced in a study of cytomegalovirus exposure and HLA in healthy donors. General observations from the study: It was reported in a later analysis that an Asian-associated ancestry cluster showed fewer N-insertions than the approximately 700-donor mean. Among immune exposure information, only CMV serostatus was available. When analyzed later, the rates of TCR association showed variation by HLA locus, with DRB1 the most and HLA-C the fewest.

The study sampled nominally healthy donors, though unrecorded immune exposures were likely. Of note for this clone: Its antigen is still unknown.

The PCR had 60 Vbeta and 13 Jbeta primers. Measured with immunoSEQ multiplex PCR; TCRdb has only the in-frame clones, and not every one. Here the sample spans 90,000 to 140,000 clones, 80% to 85% being singletons. Deletions cut 4 bases from V and 2 bases from J, with 9 bases between. CDR1 and CDR2 (germline): SGHRS, YFSETQ. The CDR3 has 13 amino acids. This clonotype originated in a man younger than 45 in good health and CMV-seropositive. Sequenced material: PBMCs. The chain carries TRBV5-1 and TRBJ1-1; a weak D match, TRBD1 (5 bases). The CDR3, as DNA: TGCGCCAGCAGCGACCAGGGAAACACTGAAGCTTTCTTT. Its protein is CASSDQGNTEAFF. Full variable domain (remainder filled in from reference TRBV5-1 and TRBJ1-1): KAGVTQTPRYLIKTRGQQVTLSCSPISGHRSVSWYQQTPGQGLQFLFEYFSETQRNKGNFPGRFSGRQFSNSRSEMNVSTLELGDSALYLCASSDQGNTEAFFGQGTRLTVV.